This TCR beta chain comes out of a study of circulating and synovial CD4+ cells in juvenile arthritis. Study-level results: Diversity here was lower than in bulk blood CD4 cells. Circulating pathogenic-like lymphocytes shared a substantially higher fraction of CDR3 sequences with synovium than bulk blood.

As concerns this clone: Its specificity is not known.

Some clones are missing from TCRdb's copy, which holds only in-frame ones; the method was immunoSEQ multiplex PCR. The profile shows about 36,000 clones, about 94% of them singletons. Germline CDR1 is SGHNT and CDR2 is YYREEE (reference sequence). With V trimmed by 4 bases and J by 5 bases, 16 bases remained unmatched. The CDR3 extends over 17 amino acids. The receptor comes from a human donor with juvenile idiopathic arthritis. The rearrangement uses TRBV5-4 and TRBJ2-5; 8 nucleotides align to TRBD1. Material for sequencing was CD4+ T cells from blood. The CDR3 spells CASSKEWTGYGRETQYF. CDR3 DNA: TGTGCCAGCAGCAAGGAATGGACAGGGTATGGAAGGGAGACCCAGTACTTC.